This record concerns one T cell receptor beta chain sequence. The method was immunoSEQ multiplex PCR; TCRdb's version includes in-frame clones alone and lacks a portion of them. The table records 400,000 or so clones, roughly nine tenths of them present only once. This entry is derived from a study of Ad26.COV2.S vaccination and SARS-CoV-2 variants. Noted treatment: approximately 18 received Ad26.COV2.S at low or high dose, single or two shots; several received placebo; per-sample allocation not given. Each sample was drawn 63 days after the first injection (of vaccine or placebo). V was pared by 0 bases and J by 4 bases, with 10 bases between. Germline CDR1 reads SGHDT; CDR2 reads YYEEEE. This CDR3 is 14 amino acids long.

The receptor comes from a person between 18 and 65 years old who received the Ad26.COV2.S COVID-19 vaccine or a placebo. This specimen was peripheral blood, taken in a trial of Ad26.COV2.S vaccine versus placebo. The chain employs TRBV5-6 and TRBJ1-1; D uncertain. The CDR3 region has the DNA TGTGCCAGCAGCTTGGTACAGTCGGGCACTGAAGCTTTCTTT. Its translation is CASSLVQSGTEAFF.